This is a list of T cell receptor beta chains from one sample in a study of T cells in Graves' hyperthyroidism and ophthalmopathy. MiXCR, applied by TCRdb to the multiplex PCR reads, yields one record per CDR3 protein. The table lists almost 350,000 distinct CDR3 sequences, 15% to 20% of them singletons, with 15% to 19% in the top ten. Sequencing input: blood. Receptors originate from a woman aged 35 to 49 with Graves' ophthalmopathy. Both conserved end residues are part of each CDR3. D genes are given only for firm matches. The size field is filled for only some rows; it gives once, few, many or a size class.

>TRBD2|TRBV20-1|many|TRBJ2-7
CSARELAGGIYEQYF
TGCAGTGCTAGGGAACTAGCGGGAGGGATCTACGAGCAGTACTTC
>NA|TRBV12-3/TRBV12-4|many|TRBJ2-6
CASSLRLLTDSGANVLTF
TGTGCCAGCAGTTTGAGGCTTTTAACCGACTCTGGGGCCAACGTCCTGACTTTC
>NA|TRBV6-1|NA|TRBJ1-2
CASNRNNYGYNF
TGTGCCAGCAATAGGAACAACTATGGCTACAACTTC
>TRBD1|TRBV3-1|many|TRBJ2-7
CASSQFGTGRNEQYF
TGTGCCAGCAGCCAGTTCGGGACAGGGCGCAACGAGCAGTACTTC
>NA|TRBV20-1|many|TRBJ1-5
CSTGIRVGSSNQPQHF
TGCAGCACCGGGATACGTGTGGGGAGTAGCAATCAGCCCCAGCATTTT
>NA|TRBV5-4|NA|TRBJ1-1
CASSSPTGVNAEAFF
TGTGCCAGCAGCTCACCCACGGGTGTGAACGCTGAAGCTTTCTTT
>NA|TRBV7-2|NA|TRBJ1-3
CASSLSPGVGNTIYF
TGTGCCAGCAGTTTATCCCCTGGGGTTGGAAACACCATATATTTT
>NA|TRBV27|NA|TRBJ1-2
CASSLSQAYGYTF
TGTGCCAGCAGTTTATCACAGGCCTATGGCTACACCTTC
>TRBD1|TRBV15|many|TRBJ2-7
CATSQRQGFSGEQYF
TGTGCCACCAGCCAGCGACAGGGGTTCTCGGGCGAGCAGTACTTC
>NA|TRBV30|many|TRBJ2-5
CAWSTYEETQYF
TGTGCCTGGAGTACGTATGAGGAGACCCAGTACTTC
>TRBD1|TRBV7-4|many|TRBJ1-1
CASSLVGTGFLFWPRTEAFF
TGTGCCAGCAGCTTAGTGGGGACAGGGTTTTTGTTTTGGCCGCGGACTGAAGCTTTCTTT
>NA|TRBV4-1|many|TRBJ2-2
CASSQWGILRGEERYGELFF
TGCGCCAGCAGCCAATGGGGTATCTTAAGAGGGGAGGAAAGATACGGGGAGCTGTTTTTT
>NA|TRBV24-1|many|TRBJ1-5
CATGTANQPQHF
TGTGCCACCGGCACCGCCAATCAGCCCCAGCATTTT
>NA|TRBV12-3/TRBV12-4|many|TRBJ1-2
CASSFVVVGSFYGYTF
TGTGCCAGCAGTTTTGTAGTAGTGGGCAGCTTCTATGGCTACACCTTC
>TRBD2|TRBV3-1|NA|TRBJ2-2
CASSRLAGAATGELFF
TGTGCCAGCAGCCGACTAGCGGGAGCGGCCACCGGGGAGCTGTTTTTT
>TRBD2|TRBV5-1|many|TRBJ2-2
CASSSGLAGVNTGELFF
TGCGCCAGCAGCTCGGGACTAGCGGGGGTGAACACCGGGGAGCTGTTTTTT
>TRBD1|TRBV6-2/TRBV6-3|many|TRBJ2-7
CASRINSRTGANPYEQYF
TGTGCCAGCAGAATCAACTCGCGGACAGGGGCGAACCCCTACGAGCAGTACTTC